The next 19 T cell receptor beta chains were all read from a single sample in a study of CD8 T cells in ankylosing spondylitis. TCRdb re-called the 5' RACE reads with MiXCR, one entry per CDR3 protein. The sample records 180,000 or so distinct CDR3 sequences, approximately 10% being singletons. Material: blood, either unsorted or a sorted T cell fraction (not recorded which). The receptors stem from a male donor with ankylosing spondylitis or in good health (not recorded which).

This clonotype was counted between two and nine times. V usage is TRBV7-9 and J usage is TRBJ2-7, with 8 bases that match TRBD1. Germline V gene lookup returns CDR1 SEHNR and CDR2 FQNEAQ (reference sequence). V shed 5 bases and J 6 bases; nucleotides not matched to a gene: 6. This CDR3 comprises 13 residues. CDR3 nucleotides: TGTGCCAGCAGCCCCGCAGGGGGCGCCGAGCAGTACTTC. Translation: CASSPAGGAEQYF.

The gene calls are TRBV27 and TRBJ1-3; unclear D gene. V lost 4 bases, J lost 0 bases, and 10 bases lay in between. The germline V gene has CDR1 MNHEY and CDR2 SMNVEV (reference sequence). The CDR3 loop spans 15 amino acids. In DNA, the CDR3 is TGTGCCAGCAGTTACGGACCGGACTCTGGAAACACCATATATTTT. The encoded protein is CASSYGPDSGNTIYF.

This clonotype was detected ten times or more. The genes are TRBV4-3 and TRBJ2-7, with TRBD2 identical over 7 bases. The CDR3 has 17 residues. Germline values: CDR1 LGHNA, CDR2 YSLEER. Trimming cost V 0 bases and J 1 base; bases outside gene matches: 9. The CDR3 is CASSQDLPGGVSYEQYF. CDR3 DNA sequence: TGCGCCAGCAGCCAAGACCTACCTGGGGGGGTGTCCTACGAGCAGTACTTC.

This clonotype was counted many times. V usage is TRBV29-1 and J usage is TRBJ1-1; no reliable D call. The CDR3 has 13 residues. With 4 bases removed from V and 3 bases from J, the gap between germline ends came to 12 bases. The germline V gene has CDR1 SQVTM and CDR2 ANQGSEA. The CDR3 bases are TGCAGCGTTGCGGGCCAGTTATACACTGAAGCTTTCTTT. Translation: CSVAGQLYTEAFF.

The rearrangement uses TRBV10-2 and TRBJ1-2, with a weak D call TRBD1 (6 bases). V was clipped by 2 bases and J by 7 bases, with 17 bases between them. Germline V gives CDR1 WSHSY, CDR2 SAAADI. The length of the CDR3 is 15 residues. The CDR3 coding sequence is TGCGCCAGCAGTGAGCTACCGGGGGCGGAACGTGGCTACACCTTC. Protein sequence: CASSELPGAERGYTF.

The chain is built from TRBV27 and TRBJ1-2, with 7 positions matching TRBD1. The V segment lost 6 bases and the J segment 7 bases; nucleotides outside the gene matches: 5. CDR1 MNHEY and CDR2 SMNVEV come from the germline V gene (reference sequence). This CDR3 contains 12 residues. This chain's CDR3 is CASREGARGYTF. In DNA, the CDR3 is TGTGCCAGCAGAGAGGGGGCGCGTGGCTACACCTTC.

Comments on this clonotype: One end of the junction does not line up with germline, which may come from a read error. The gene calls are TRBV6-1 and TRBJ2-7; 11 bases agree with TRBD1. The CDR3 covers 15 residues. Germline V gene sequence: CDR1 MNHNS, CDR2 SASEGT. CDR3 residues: CVSSHIGTGGYEQYF. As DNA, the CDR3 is TGTGTCAGCAGCCACATCGGGACAGGGGGTTATGAGCAGTACTTC.

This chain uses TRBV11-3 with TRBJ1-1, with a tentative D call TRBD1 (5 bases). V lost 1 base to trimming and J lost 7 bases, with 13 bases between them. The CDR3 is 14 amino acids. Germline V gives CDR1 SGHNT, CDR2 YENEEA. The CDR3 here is CASSLGETGVEAFF. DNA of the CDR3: TGTGCCAGCAGCTTAGGAGAAACAGGTGTTGAAGCTTTCTTT.

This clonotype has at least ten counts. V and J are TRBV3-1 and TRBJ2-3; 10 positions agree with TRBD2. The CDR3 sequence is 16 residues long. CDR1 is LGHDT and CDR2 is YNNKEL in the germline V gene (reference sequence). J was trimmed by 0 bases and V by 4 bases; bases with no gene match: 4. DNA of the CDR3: TGTGCCAGCAGCCCTCCGACTAGCGGGAGCACAGATACGCAGTATTTT. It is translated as CASSPPTSGSTDTQYF.

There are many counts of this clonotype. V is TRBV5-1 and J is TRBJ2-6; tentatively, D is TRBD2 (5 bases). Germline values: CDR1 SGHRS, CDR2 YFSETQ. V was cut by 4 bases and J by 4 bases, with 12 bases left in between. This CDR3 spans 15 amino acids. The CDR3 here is CASSTPTGGANVLTF. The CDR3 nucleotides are TGCGCCAGCAGCACCCCGACGGGAGGGGCCAACGTCCTGACTTTC.

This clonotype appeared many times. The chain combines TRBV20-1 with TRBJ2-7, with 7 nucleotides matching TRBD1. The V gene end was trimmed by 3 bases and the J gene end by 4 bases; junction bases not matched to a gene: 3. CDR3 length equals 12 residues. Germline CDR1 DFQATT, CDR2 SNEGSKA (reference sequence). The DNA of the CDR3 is TGCAGTGCTAGCTCACAGGGGTACGAGCAGTACTTC. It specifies CSASSQGYEQYF.

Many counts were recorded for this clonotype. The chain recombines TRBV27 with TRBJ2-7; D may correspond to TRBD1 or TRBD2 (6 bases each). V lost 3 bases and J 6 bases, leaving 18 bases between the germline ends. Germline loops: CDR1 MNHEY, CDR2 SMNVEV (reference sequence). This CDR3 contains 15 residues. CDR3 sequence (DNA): TGTGCCAGCAGTTTGTTCGAGACTAGGGGGAGCGAGCAGTACTTC. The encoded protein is CASSLFETRGSEQYF.

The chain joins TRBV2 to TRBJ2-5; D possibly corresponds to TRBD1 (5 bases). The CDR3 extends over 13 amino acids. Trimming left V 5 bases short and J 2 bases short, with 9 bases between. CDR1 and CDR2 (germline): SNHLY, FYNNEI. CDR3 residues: CASSIDRQETQYF. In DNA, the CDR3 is TGTGCCAGCAGTATAGACAGACAAGAGACCCAGTACTTC. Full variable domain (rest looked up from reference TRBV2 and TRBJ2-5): EPEVTQTPSHQVTQMGQEVILRCVPISNHLYFYWYRQILGQKVEFLVSFYNNEISEKSEIFDDQFSVERPDGSNFTLKIRSTKLEDSAMYFCASSIDRQETQYFGPGTRLLVL.

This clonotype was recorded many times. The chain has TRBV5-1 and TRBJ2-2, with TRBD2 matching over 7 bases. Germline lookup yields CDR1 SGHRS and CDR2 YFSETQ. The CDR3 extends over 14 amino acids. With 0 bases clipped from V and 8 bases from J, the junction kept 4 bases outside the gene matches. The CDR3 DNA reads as TGCGCCAGCAGCTTGGGACTAGCCATAGGGGAGCTGTTTTTT. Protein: CASSLGLAIGELFF.

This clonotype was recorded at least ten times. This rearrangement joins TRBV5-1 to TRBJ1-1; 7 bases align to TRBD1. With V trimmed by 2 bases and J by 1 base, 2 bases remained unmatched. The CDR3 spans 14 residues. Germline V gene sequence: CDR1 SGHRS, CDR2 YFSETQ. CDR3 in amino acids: CASSFGQANTEAFF. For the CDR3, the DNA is TGCGCCAGCAGCTTTGGACAGGCGAACACTGAAGCTTTCTTT.

The CDR3 DNA reads TGTGCCAGCAGCTTAGAGAGGTCGGCCGGGGAGCTGTTTTTT. Protein product: CASSLERSAGELFF. The chain is built from TRBV11-2 and TRBJ2-2; D not resolved. Germline V gives CDR1 SGHAT, CDR2 FQNNGV. This CDR3 has 14 amino acids. V lost 0 bases and J lost 6, with 8 bases in between.

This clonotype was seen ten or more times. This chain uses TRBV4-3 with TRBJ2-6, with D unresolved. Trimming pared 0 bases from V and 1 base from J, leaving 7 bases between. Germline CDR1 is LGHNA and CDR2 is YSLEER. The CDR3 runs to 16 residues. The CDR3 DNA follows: TGCGCCAGCAGCCAAGACCCCGTGTCTGGGGCCAACGTCCTGACTTTC. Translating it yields CASSQDPVSGANVLTF.

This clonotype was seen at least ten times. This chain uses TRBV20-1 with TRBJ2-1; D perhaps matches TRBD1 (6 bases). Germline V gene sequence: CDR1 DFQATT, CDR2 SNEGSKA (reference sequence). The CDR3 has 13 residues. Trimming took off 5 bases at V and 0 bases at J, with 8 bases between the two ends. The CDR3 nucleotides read TGCAGTGCTCAAGGGGGCTCCTACAATGAGCAGTTCTTC. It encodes CSAQGGSYNEQFF.

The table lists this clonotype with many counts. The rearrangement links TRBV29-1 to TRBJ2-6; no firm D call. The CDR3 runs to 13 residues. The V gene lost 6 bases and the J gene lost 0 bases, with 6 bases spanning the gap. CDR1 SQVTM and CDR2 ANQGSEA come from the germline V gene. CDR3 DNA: TGCAGCGTAAGGATCTCTGGGGCCAACGTCCTGACTTTC. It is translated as CSVRISGANVLTF.